These 32 T cell receptor beta chains came from one sample sequenced in a study of vaccination and CD4 T cells after COVID-19. No antigen has been assigned to these receptors. Treatment defined: approximately 11-day PBMC culture with coronavirus spike peptide pools or control peptides (ViraFEST assay). The study sequenced cultured CD4+ T cell DNA using the Oncomine TCR Beta short-read assay. TCRdb analysed the PCR reads with MiXCR anew, one entry per CDR3 protein. The sample yields 15,000 to 16,000 distinct CDR3 sequences, less than 80% seen once. Sequencing used CD4+ T cells from blood, cultured in vitro. Receptors were obtained from a human donor who had recovered from COVID-19.

The chain carries TRBV7-2 and TRBJ2-7; no clear D. Per the germline V gene, CDR1 is SGHTA and CDR2 is FQGNSA. The germline V and J ends were trimmed by 3 bases and 7 bases, with 10 bases remaining between them. CDR3 size: 12 residues. CDR3 in DNA: TGTGCCAGCAGCTTGGGTTTACCGGAGCAGTACTTC. The encoded protein is CASSLGLPEQYF. Complete variable domain (other parts from reference TRBV7-2 and TRBJ2-7): GAGVSQSPSNKVTEKGKDVELRCDPISGHTALYWYRQSLGQGLEFLIYFQGNSAPDKSGLPSDRFSAERTGGSVSTLTIQRTQQEDSAVYLCASSLGLPEQYFGPGTRLTVT.

The CDR3 here is CASSLLPRLADNTGELFF. The CDR3, as DNA: TGTGCCAGCAGCTTGTTGCCGCGACTAGCGGATAACACCGGGGAGCTGTTTTTT. This chain joins TRBV7-2 and TRBJ2-2; 9 nucleotides match TRBD2. J was trimmed by 2 bases and V by 3 bases; bases with no gene match: 10. Germline V lookup: CDR1 SGHTA, CDR2 FQGNSA. CDR3 length equals 18 residues.

V gene TRBV5-3 combines with J gene TRBJ2-7; TRBD1 agrees at 10 bases. TRBV5-3 is recorded as an ORF, its role being uncertain. V was clipped by 8 bases and J by 4 bases; unmatched bases: 12. The CDR3 has 15 amino acids. The CDR3 nucleotides read TGTGCCAGCATCCTAGGTGGGACAGGGGAATACGAGCAGTACTTC. Its translation: CASILGGTGEYEQYF.

This chain connects TRBV6-2 or TRBV6-3 to TRBJ1-5; maybe TRBD1 (5 bases). CDR1 and CDR2 (germline): MNHEY, SVGEGT. V lost 5 bases and J 6 bases, leaving 17 bases between the germline ends. The CDR3 totals 15 residues. DNA for the CDR3: TGTGCCAGCAGTAGCGGGGCTCAATGGGGTCAGCCCCAGCATTTT. It specifies CASSSGAQWGQPQHF.

The rearrangement joins TRBV9 to TRBJ1-6, with D possibly TRBD1 on 6 matching bases. The CDR3 has 15 amino acids. V lost 3 bases and J lost 7, with 14 bases in between. The germline V gene has CDR1 SGDLS and CDR2 YYNGEE. CDR3 sequence: CASSARGGGNSPLHF. As DNA, the CDR3 is TGTGCCAGCAGCGCCCGAGGGGGAGGAAATTCACCCCTCCACTTT.

This chain connects TRBV7-8 to TRBJ1-2; 9 bases agree with TRBD1. Trimming removed 0 bases from V and 2 bases from J; junction bases left unmatched: 4. This CDR3 is 16 amino acids long. Per the germline V gene, CDR1 is SGHVS and CDR2 is FQNEAQ. The CDR3 sequence: CASSLAHRGRNYGYTF. The CDR3 DNA follows: TGTGCCAGCAGCTTAGCCCACAGGGGGCGGAACTATGGCTACACCTTC.

This chain links TRBV28 with TRBJ1-5, with D perhaps TRBD1 (5 bases). The ends were cut back, 5 bases at V and 7 bases at J, with 18 bases in the middle. There are 15 residues in the CDR3. Germline CDR1 is MDHEN and CDR2 is SYDVKM. DNA of the CDR3: TGTGCCAGCAGTCAGCAACGGGGGTTTGCCCAGCCCCAGCATTTT. Encoded protein: CASSQQRGFAQPQHF. The whole variable domain, filled in from reference TRBV28 and TRBJ1-5, reads DVKVTQSSRYLVKRTGEKVFLECVQDMDHENMFWYRQDPGLGLRLIYFSYDVKMKEKGDIPEGYSVSREKKERFSLILESASTNQTSMYLCASSQQRGFAQPQHFGDGTRLSIL.

V gene TRBV19 combines with J gene TRBJ1-5, with a possible D match to TRBD1 (5 bases). Germline CDR1 is LNHDA and CDR2 is SQIVND (reference sequence). The CDR3 is 19 residues long. The V and J ends lost 3 bases and 0 bases respectively, with 21 bases between them. CDR3 sequence reads: CASSIYGGARVSSNQPQHF. CDR3 coding DNA: TGTGCCAGTAGTATTTATGGGGGTGCCAGGGTTTCTAGCAATCAGCCCCAGCATTTT.

This chain connects TRBV20-1 to TRBJ1-5; D is unresolved. Trimming took off 5 bases at V and 4 bases at J, with 6 bases between the two ends. Germline V gene data show CDR1 as DFQATT and CDR2 as SNEGSKA (reference sequence). The CDR3 extends over 11 amino acids. The DNA of the CDR3 is TGCAGTGCTGGGGATAATCAGCCCCAGCATTTT. This translates into CSAGDNQPQHF.

The gene calls are TRBV7-9 and TRBJ2-4; 9 bases map to TRBD1. The CDR3 spans 14 residues. Germline CDR1 SEHNR, CDR2 FQNEAQ (reference sequence). The V gene end was trimmed by 3 bases and the J gene end by 4 bases; junction bases not matched to a gene: 1. CDR3 amino acids: CASSLGQGKNIQYF. In DNA, the CDR3 is TGTGCCAGCAGCTTGGGACAGGGAAAAAACATTCAGTACTTC.

The rearrangement uses TRBV7-8 and TRBJ1-1; D not resolved. Germline V gene data show CDR1 as SGHVS and CDR2 as FQNEAQ. V was trimmed by 2 bases and J by 11 bases, leaving 15 bases between them. The CDR3 is 13 amino acids. CDR3: CASSLFNAYDAFF. As DNA, the CDR3 is TGTGCCAGCAGCTTATTCAACGCTTACGACGCTTTCTTT.

The chain employs TRBV20-1 and TRBJ1-1; possible D gene TRBD1, 5 bases. V was pared by 6 bases and J by 2 bases, with 22 bases between. The CDR3 contains 16 residues. From germline, CDR1 is DFQATT and CDR2 SNEGSKA (reference sequence). CDR3 protein: CSANHLGGVGNTEAFF. DNA for the CDR3: TGCAGTGCCAACCACCTAGGAGGGGTGGGAAACACTGAAGCTTTCTTT.

The chain employs TRBV20-1 and TRBJ2-1, with 7 positions matching TRBD2. V shed 4 bases and J 8 bases; nucleotides not matched to a gene: 8. The germline gives CDR1 DFQATT, CDR2 SNEGSKA (reference sequence). CDR3 size: 13 residues. CDR3 coding DNA: TGCAGTGCTATGGCGGGAGAGGCGCATGAGCAGTTCTTC. Residues: CSAMAGEAHEQFF.

This clonotype qualifies as large (0.1 to 1%). V usage is TRBV7-3 and J usage is TRBJ1-2; TRBD1 might be the D (6 bases). CDR3 size: 13 residues. Trimming removed 5 bases from V and 8 bases from J, with 15 bases in between. Germline V gene data show CDR1 as SGHTA and CDR2 as FQGTGA. CDR3 DNA: TGTGCCAGCAGCCCTGGCGGGGGCGGGGGCTACACCTTC. Encoded protein: CASSPGGGGGYTF.

This clonotype was found a few times. V is TRBV6-5 and J is TRBJ1-2, with D possibly matching TRBD1 (5 bases). V lost 0 bases to trimming and J lost 2 bases, with 10 bases between them. Germline CDR1 is MNHEY and CDR2 is SVGAGI. The CDR3 is 15 residues long. CDR3 amino acids: CASSYSRGVNYGYTF. CDR3 DNA sequence: TGTGCCAGCAGTTACTCACGGGGCGTCAACTATGGCTACACCTTC.

This rearrangement joins TRBV7-8 to TRBJ1-1; TRBD1 matches at 7 bases. The V gene's germline CDR1 is SGHVS and CDR2 FQNEAQ. The junction had 6 bases not matched to a gene; V was cut back by 2 bases and J by 6 bases. The length of the CDR3 is 14 residues. The CDR3 nucleotides are TGTGCCAGCAGCTTAATTATAGGGGGCCCTGAAGCTTTCTTT. Translated, it gives CASSLIIGGPEAFF.

The chain couples TRBV20-1 to TRBJ2-3, with 12 bases fitting TRBD2. This CDR3 region has 16 residues. Per the germline V gene, CDR1 is DFQATT and CDR2 is SNEGSKA (reference sequence). Trimming at V came to 3 bases and at J to 5 bases, leaving 9 bases not matched to a gene. Written as DNA, the CDR3 is TGCAGTGCTAGCCCTCGACTAGCGGGAGTGCGAGATACGCAGTATTTT. Amino acids: CSASPRLAGVRDTQYF.

The rearrangement uses TRBV7-9 and TRBJ1-1; 7 nucleotides agree with TRBD1. V dropped 5 bases and J dropped 4; count of bases not matched to a gene: 4. CDR3 length: 13 residues. Germline CDR1 is SEHNR and CDR2 is FQNEAQ (reference sequence). As DNA, the CDR3 is TGTGCCAGCAGCGACAGGGTACTCACTGAAGCTTTCTTT. It encodes CASSDRVLTEAFF.

The J gene is TRBJ2-1, the V gene TRBV20-1, with 9 bases that match TRBD2. After removal of 6 bases from V and 8 bases from J, the junction contained 17 bases not matched to a gene. The CDR3 spans 16 residues. The germline V gene encodes CDR1 DFQATT and CDR2 SNEGSKA (reference sequence). In nucleotides, the CDR3 is TGCAGTGCAGACCGACCCTCCGGGACTAGCCTACATGAGCAGTTCTTC. As protein: CSADRPSGTSLHEQFF.

V usage is TRBV18 and J usage is TRBJ1-2; 8 nucleotides agree with TRBD1. The CDR3 is made up of 17 amino acids. Germline-derived CDR1 and CDR2 are KGHSH and LQKENI. V dropped 2 bases and J dropped 3; count of bases not matched to a gene: 11. CDR3 protein: CASSPGAGGWDDYGYTF. CDR3 nucleotides: TGTGCCAGCTCACCAGGAGCAGGGGGCTGGGATGACTATGGCTACACCTTC.

The chain joins TRBV12-3 or TRBV12-4 to TRBJ1-4; the D gene is possibly TRBD1 (6 bases). The V end lost 7 bases, the J end lost 8 bases, and 17 bases lay between the germline ends. This CDR3 has 14 amino acids. CDR3 DNA sequence: TGTGCCAGCACGGCGGGGGGCGCTGGGGAAAAACTGTTTTTT. Amino acid sequence: CASTAGGAGEKLFF.

By frequency in the sample, this clonotype is medium-sized (0.01 to 0.1%). The gene calls are TRBV6-4 and TRBJ2-3, with 7 bases that match TRBD2. CDR1 is MRHNA, CDR2 SNTAGT, per germline. This CDR3 region has 15 residues. V trimming: 3 bases; J trimming: 1 base; junction bases outside the gene matches: 4. Written as DNA, the CDR3 is TGTGCCAGCAGTGAAGGCGGGAGCGGCACAGATACGCAGTATTTT. Protein: CASSEGGSGTDTQYF.

V and J are TRBV5-6 and TRBJ1-6; D is ambiguous. Trimming took 2 bases from V and 4 from J, leaving 10 bases between them. The CDR3 loop spans 15 amino acids. Germline V gene data show CDR1 as SGHDT and CDR2 as YYEEEE. The CDR3 DNA reads as TGTGCCAGCAGCTTAAACAGTTTGTATAATTCACCCCTCCACTTT. Protein sequence: CASSLNSLYNSPLHF.

J is TRBJ1-5 and V is TRBV11-3; unclear D gene. The CDR3 totals 11 residues. Trimming stripped 5 bases from V and 5 bases from J, with 4 bases between. Germline CDR1 and CDR2: SGHNT and YENEEA. The CDR3 spells CASSNDQPQHF. As DNA, the CDR3 is TGTGCCAGCAGCAATGATCAGCCCCAGCATTTT.

The chain combines TRBV10-3 with TRBJ1-2; D unclear. The V end lost 7 bases, the J end lost 1 base, and 10 bases lay between the germline ends. Germline CDR1 is ENHRY and CDR2 is SYGVKD. The CDR3 extends over 13 amino acids. The CDR3 DNA sequence: TGTGCCATCACCTTTGATAGTAACTATGGCTACACCTTC. Translating it yields CAITFDSNYGYTF.

This clonotype was seen a handful of times. The chain couples TRBV20-1 to TRBJ2-5; TRBD2 matches 7 bases. Germline CDR1 DFQATT, CDR2 SNEGSKA (reference sequence). This CDR3 is 14 amino acids long. Trimming took 5 bases from V and 5 from J; bases not matched to a gene: 11. The CDR3 reads CSAVPGGLWETQYF. CDR3 DNA: TGCAGTGCTGTCCCCGGGGGGTTGTGGGAGACCCAGTACTTC.

Only one count was recorded for this clonotype. This rearrangement joins TRBV30 to TRBJ1-1; the match to TRBD1 covers 7 bases. After removal of 1 base from V and 2 bases from J, the junction contained 1 base not matched to a gene. From germline, CDR1 is GTSNPN and CDR2 SVGIG (reference sequence). There are 13 residues in the CDR3. CDR3 sequence: CAWSGTGNTEAFF. For the CDR3, the DNA is TGTGCCTGGAGTGGGACAGGAAACACTGAAGCTTTCTTT. Full variable domain (missing parts from reference TRBV30 and TRBJ1-1): SQTIHQWPATLVQPVGSPLSLECTVEGTSNPNLYWYRQAAGRGLQLLFYSVGIGQISSEVPQNLSASRPQDRQFILSSKKLLLSDSGFYLCAWSGTGNTEAFFGQGTRLTVV.

This rearrangement joins TRBV6-1 to TRBJ1-5; 11 bases map to TRBD1. Germline-derived CDR1 and CDR2 are MNHNS and SASEGT. V lost 6 bases, J lost 4 bases, and 8 bases stayed unmatched. The CDR3 has 16 amino acids. CDR3 sequence reads: CASRNRDRGSNQPQHF. In DNA form, the CDR3 reads TGTGCCAGCAGAAACCGGGACAGGGGGTCTAATCAGCCCCAGCATTTT.

This rearrangement joins TRBV6-1 to TRBJ1-6, with D uncertain. Per the germline V gene, CDR1 is MNHNS and CDR2 is SASEGT. The CDR3 runs 17 residues. The V end lost 2 bases, the J end lost 9 bases, and 20 bases lay between the germline ends. The CDR3 nucleotides are TGTGCCAGCAGTGAACGGACCGATAGGCTGAGCGGTTCACCCCTCCACTTT. It specifies CASSERTDRLSGSPLHF.

The chain couples TRBV6-5 to TRBJ2-7; 10 bases map to TRBD1. J gave up 5 bases and V 2 bases, and 6 bases lay outside the gene matches. This CDR3 contains 15 residues. The germline V gene has CDR1 MNHEY and CDR2 SVGAGI. DNA of the CDR3: TGTGCCAGCAGTTACGGCCGGGACAGGGGCGACGAGCAGTACTTC. It is translated as CASSYGRDRGDEQYF.

The gene calls are TRBV15 and TRBJ2-1; tentative D call: TRBD2 (6 bases). Germline-derived CDR1 and CDR2 are LNHNV and YYDKDF (reference sequence). The CDR3 has 15 residues. V lost 0 bases to trimming and J lost 5 bases, with 11 bases between them. This chain's CDR3 is CATSRDLRGNNEQFF. The CDR3 DNA sequence: TGTGCCACCAGCAGAGACTTACGGGGGAACAATGAGCAGTTCTTC.

This clonotype was seen once. The chain carries TRBV5-1 and TRBJ2-1, with a weak D call TRBD2 (5 bases). The CDR3 extends over 14 amino acids. In germline, CDR1 is SGHRS, CDR2 YFSETQ. V lost 2 bases to trimming and J lost 4 bases, with 10 bases between them. Here the CDR3 reads CASSFPEAYNEQFF. The CDR3 bases are TGCGCCAGCAGCTTCCCGGAGGCATACAATGAGCAGTTCTTC.